The 17 T cell receptor beta chains below were found in one sample sequenced in a study of cytomegalovirus exposure and HLA in healthy donors. Sequencing used immunoSEQ multiplex PCR; TCRdb keeps in-frame clones, though not all of them. The table shows fewer than 200,000 clones, with more than 75% occurring only once. The sequencing sample was made of PBMCs. These receptors all stem from a woman in her 30s in good health and CMV-seronegative.

The genes are TRBV5-6 and TRBJ2-7; TRBD1 aligns across 11 bases. Germline-derived CDR1 and CDR2 are SGHDT and YYEEEE. This CDR3 spans 14 amino acids. V trimming: 4 bases; J trimming: 3 bases; junction bases outside the gene matches: 3. The CDR3 DNA reads TGTGCCAGCAGCCCCGGGACAGGGGGCTACGAGCAGTACTTC. Translation gives CASSPGTGGYEQYF.

This clone has just one count. The rearrangement joins TRBV27 to TRBJ1-2; 8 nucleotides line up with TRBD1. The V and J ends lost 3 bases and 8 bases, in that order; junction bases with no gene match: 11. This CDR3 region has 15 residues. Looked up from germline, CDR1 is MNHEY and CDR2 is SMNVEV (reference sequence). The CDR3 DNA is TGTGCCAGCAGTTTGCGACAGGGGTTAGCCGGGGGCTACACCTTC. Its protein is CASSLRQGLAGGYTF.

CDR3 sequence (DNA): TGTGCCAGTAGTATAGGGTTTGTCATGGGGCACACCGGGGAGCTGTTTTTT. Protein: CASSIGFVMGHTGELFF. This chain links TRBV19 with TRBJ2-2; D may be TRBD1 (5 bases). The CDR3 runs 17 residues. V was clipped by 1 base and J by 3 bases, with 15 bases between them. Germline V gene data show CDR1 as LNHDA and CDR2 as SQIVND (reference sequence).

The chain recombines TRBV9 with TRBJ2-5, with 10 bases fitting TRBD2. Germline V gives CDR1 SGDLS, CDR2 YYNGEE. The length of the CDR3 is 15 residues. The J segment lost 1 base and the V segment lost 4 bases, leaving 4 bases of the junction unmatched. The CDR3 sequence is CASSSGLAPQETQYF. The CDR3 bases are TGTGCCAGCAGCTCGGGACTAGCGCCCCAAGAGACCCAGTACTTC.

The chain employs TRBV19 and TRBJ1-3; D is possibly TRBD1 (6 bases). This CDR3 spans 15 amino acids. V lost 7 bases and J lost 0, with 13 bases in between. The germline V gene encodes CDR1 LNHDA and CDR2 SQIVND (reference sequence). The CDR3 nucleotides are TGTGCCAGTACCAGGGGTAAGAGCTCTGGAAACACCATATATTTT. The encoded protein is CASTRGKSSGNTIYF.

DNA of the CDR3: TGTGCCAGCAGCCCCGGACTAGCGGGGGTAGTGCAGTACTTC. It translates to CASSPGLAGVVQYF. V is TRBV27 and J is TRBJ2-7; 13 positions agree with TRBD2. Germline trimming cut 6 bases from V and 9 bases from J; bases unmatched to any gene: 8. Germline V gene sequence: CDR1 MNHEY, CDR2 SMNVEV (reference sequence). CDR3 size: 14 residues.

J is TRBJ2-1 and V is TRBV27, with 7 bases identical to TRBD1. The CDR3 is 13 amino acids. The germline CDR1 and CDR2 sequences are MNHEY and SMNVEV (reference sequence). Trimming cost V 8 bases and J 9 bases; bases outside gene matches: 10. CDR3 nucleotides: TGTGCCAGCGGTAACCAGGGGGTCCGTGAGCAGTTCTTC. Translated: CASGNQGVREQFF.

CDR3 nucleotide sequence: TGTGCCAGCAGCTCCCCAGAGGTTAACAATGAGCAGTTCTTC. Residues: CASSSPEVNNEQFF. The chain employs TRBV11-3 and TRBJ2-1; unclear D gene. CDR1 and CDR2 (germline): SGHNT, YENEEA. Trimming shortened V by 4 bases and J by 5 bases, and 12 bases separated the two germline ends. This CDR3 has 14 amino acids.

This sequence joins TRBV4-3 and TRBJ1-2; TRBD1 matches at 7 bases. The CDR3 is 14 residues long. Per the germline V gene, CDR1 is LGHNA and CDR2 is YSLEER. V trimming: 2 bases; J trimming: 3 bases; junction bases outside the gene matches: 3. The DNA of the CDR3 is TGCGCCAGCAGCCAAACGACAGGGCACTATGGCTACACCTTC. Encoded protein: CASSQTTGHYGYTF.

This rearrangement joins TRBV19 to TRBJ2-7, with a weak D call TRBD2 (6 bases). Germline V gene data show CDR1 as LNHDA and CDR2 as SQIVND (reference sequence). Trimming removed 8 bases at V and 7 bases at J, with 15 bases between. This CDR3 contains 12 residues. Here the CDR3 DNA reads TGTGCCAGTGGGCGGGGCGGCTTGGAGCAGTACTTC. Translation gives CASGRGGLEQYF. Together with reference TRBV19 and TRBJ2-7, the CDR3 gives the full variable domain: DGGITQSPKYLFRKEGQNVTLSCEQNLNHDAMYWYRQDPGQGLRLIYYSQIVNDFQKGDIAEGYSVSREKKESFPLTVTSAQKNPTAFYLCASGRGGLEQYFGPGTRLTVT.

The V gene is TRBV5-1, the J gene TRBJ1-1, with D hard to call. The CDR3 sequence is 13 residues long. The V and J ends lost 3 bases and 6 bases respectively, with 12 bases between them. Looked up from germline, CDR1 is SGHRS and CDR2 is YFSETQ. The CDR3 is CASSSVRSAEAFF. The CDR3 nucleotides read TGCGCCAGCAGCTCGGTCAGGTCGGCTGAAGCTTTCTTT.

Here the CDR3 reads CASFPTSGGGSSYEQYF. The CDR3 nucleotides are TGTGCCAGCTTCCCGACTAGCGGGGGGGGAAGCTCCTACGAGCAGTACTTC. V gene TRBV2 combines with J gene TRBJ2-7, with 14 bases identical to TRBD2. After removal of 8 bases from V and 0 bases from J, the junction contained 9 bases not matched to a gene. CDR1 and CDR2 (germline): SNHLY, FYNNEI. The CDR3 contains 17 residues.

The CDR3 reads CASSPRRTSSYEQYF. The CDR3 DNA follows: TGTGCCAGCAGTCCCCGACGGACTAGCTCCTACGAGCAGTACTTC. V usage is TRBV27 and J usage is TRBJ2-7; the match to TRBD2 covers 7 bases. The germline gives CDR1 MNHEY, CDR2 SMNVEV (reference sequence). The length of the CDR3 is 15 residues. The junction had 7 bases not matched to a gene; V was cut back by 5 bases and J by 0 bases.

This clone was picked up one time. The rearrangement uses TRBV18 and TRBJ1-3; no firm D call. CDR3 length: 17 amino acids. Germline V gene lookup returns CDR1 KGHSH and CDR2 LQKENI. Trimming stripped 2 bases from V and 2 bases from J, with 16 bases between. CDR3 sequence: CASSPSEARIAGNTIYF. In nucleotides, the CDR3 is TGTGCCAGCTCACCAAGTGAGGCCCGGATCGCTGGAAACACCATATATTTT.

DNA of the CDR3: TGTGCCAGCAGTCCCGGACGACAGCCAGTTAATGAAAAACTGTTTTTT. Its translation: CASSPGRQPVNEKLFF. The chain has TRBV27 and TRBJ1-4; tentative D call: TRBD1 (5 bases). Germline CDR1 reads MNHEY; CDR2 reads SMNVEV (reference sequence). V was clipped by 5 bases and J by 4 bases, with 17 bases between them. The CDR3 runs 16 residues.

The J gene is TRBJ1-2, the V gene TRBV29-1, with 7 bases aligning to TRBD1. Germline lookup yields CDR1 SQVTM and CDR2 ANQGSEA. The CDR3 totals 14 residues. V lost 7 bases, J lost 4 bases, and 12 bases stayed unmatched. The CDR3 sequence is CSASHRQGSYGYTF. In nucleotides, the CDR3 is TGCAGCGCTTCGCATCGACAGGGCTCCTATGGCTACACCTTC.

This rearrangement joins TRBV7-9 to TRBJ1-4; 7 bases map to TRBD1. Germline V gene lookup returns CDR1 SEHNR and CDR2 FQNEAQ (reference sequence). The CDR3 spans 15 residues. V lost 2 bases to trimming and J lost 8 bases; unmatched junction nucleotides: 8. CDR3 nucleotides: TGTGCCAGCAGCTTACTAACAGGGGTTGAGGAAAAACTGTTTTTT. Encoded protein: CASSLLTGVEEKLFF.